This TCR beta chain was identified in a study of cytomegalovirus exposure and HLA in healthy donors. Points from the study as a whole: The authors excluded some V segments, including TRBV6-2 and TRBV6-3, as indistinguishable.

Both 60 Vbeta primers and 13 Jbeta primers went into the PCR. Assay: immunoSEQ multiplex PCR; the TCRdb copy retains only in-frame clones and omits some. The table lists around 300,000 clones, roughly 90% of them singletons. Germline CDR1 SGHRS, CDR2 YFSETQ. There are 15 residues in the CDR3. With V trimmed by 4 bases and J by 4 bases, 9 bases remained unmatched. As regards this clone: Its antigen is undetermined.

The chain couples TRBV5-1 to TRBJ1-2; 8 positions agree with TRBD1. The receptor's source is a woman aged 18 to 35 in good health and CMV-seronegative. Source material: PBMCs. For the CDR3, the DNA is TGCGCCAGCAGCCCATCACAGGGGGGAGGCTATGGCTACACCTTC. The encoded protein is CASSPSQGGGYGYTF.